Below, 5 T cell receptor beta chains from the same sample are listed, as sequenced in a study of T cell responses to AZD1222 COVID-19 vaccine. TCRdb keeps only in-frame clones here, not all; method: immunoSEQ multiplex PCR. The table shows some 170,000 clones, with just over 90% occurring only once. This material consisted of peripheral blood, taken on day 0 of MenACWY control vaccination. The receptors come from an adult in good health.

The V gene is TRBV7-9, the J gene TRBJ2-3, with 7 bases identical to TRBD2. The CDR3 has 15 amino acids. Germline V gene sequence: CDR1 SEHNR, CDR2 FQNEAQ (reference sequence). Losses at the gene ends were 4 bases for V and 0 bases for J; bases not matched to a gene: 4. The CDR3 nucleotides are TGTGCCAGCAGCTCGCTAGCGGATAGCACAGATACGCAGTATTTT. Translation: CASSSLADSTDTQYF. Based on the CDR3 plus reference TRBV7-9 and TRBJ2-3, the full variable domain is DTGVSQNPRHKITKRGQNVTFRCDPISEHNRLYWYRQTLGQGPEFLTYFQNEAQLEKSRLLSDRFSAERPKGSFSTLEIQRTEQGDSAMYLCASSSLADSTDTQYFGPGTRLTVL.

CDR3: CASSPGTSGRQETQYF. Here the CDR3 DNA reads TGCGCCAGCAGCCCAGGGACTAGCGGGAGGCAAGAGACCCAGTACTTC. The chain links TRBV5-1 to TRBJ2-5; 15 nucleotides agree with TRBD2. CDR3 length: 16 amino acids. CDR1 and CDR2 from the germline V gene are SGHRS and YFSETQ. Germline trimming cut 4 bases from V and 2 bases from J; bases unmatched to any gene: 3.

The V call is TRBV29-1, the J call TRBJ1-1, with D unclear. Trimming pared 2 bases from V and 6 bases from J, leaving 10 bases between. There are 12 residues in the CDR3. The V gene's germline CDR1 is SQVTM and CDR2 ANQGSEA. For the CDR3, the DNA is TGCAGCGTTGAATGGATGGGCTCTGAAGCTTTCTTT. Its protein product is CSVEWMGSEAFF.

This chain uses TRBV7-2 with TRBJ1-4; weak D call: TRBD1 (5 bases). CDR1 and CDR2 from the germline V gene are SGHTA and FQGNSA. Deletions cut 1 base from V and 4 bases from J, with 10 bases between. The CDR3 covers 15 residues. CDR3 nucleotides: TGTGCCAGCAGCTTAGTGGGGCAAGTTAATGAAAAACTGTTTTTT. It specifies CASSLVGQVNEKLFF.

The chain carries TRBV3-1 (or the pseudogene TRBV3-2) and TRBJ1-2, with 9 bases lining up with TRBD1. J gave up 2 bases and V 7 bases, and 5 bases lay outside the gene matches. The CDR3 sequence is 14 residues long. Germline V gene lookup returns CDR1 LGHDT and CDR2 YNNKEL (reference sequence). The CDR3 sequence: CASTRTGANYGYTF. The CDR3 DNA reads TGTGCCAGCACCCGGACAGGGGCCAACTATGGCTACACCTTC.